This T cell receptor (beta chain) derives from a study of cytomegalovirus exposure and HLA in healthy donors. For this clone: The antigen is undetermined.

The CDR3 length is 16 residues. The germline CDR1 and CDR2 sequences are SGHDT and YYEEEE. With V trimmed by 0 bases and J by 3 bases, 4 bases remained unmatched. General study findings and limits: In a later analysis, TCR beta V- and J-gene trimming showed a link to a missense DCLRE1C variant.

The primer mix had 60 Vbeta and 13 Jbeta primers. Generated by immunoSEQ multiplex PCR, the TCRdb table keeps only in-frame clones and is missing some. The sample includes hundreds of thousands of clones, around 65% of them seen just once. The sample taken for sequencing was PBMCs. The genes are TRBV5-6 and TRBJ2-3; 10 nucleotides match TRBD2. This clonotype was sampled from a female donor in good health and CMV-seronegative. The CDR3 bases are TGTGCCAGCAGCTTGGAGGCTAGCGGGAGAACAGATACGCAGTATTTT. This translates into CASSLEASGRTDTQYF.